This T cell receptor (beta chain) was captured in a study of T cell responses to AZD1222 COVID-19 vaccine. Overall study findings and caveats: After the peak T cell response, and only then, were repertoires sampled. Unmutated variant regions are reportedly targeted by nearly half of spike-specific TCRs.

Assay: immunoSEQ multiplex PCR; the TCRdb copy retains only in-frame clones and omits some. The table records fewer than 80,000 clones, approximately 85% of them present only once. From germline, CDR1 is SGHRS and CDR2 YFSETQ. The CDR3 runs to 16 residues. Trimming removed 4 bases from V and 2 bases from J, with 17 bases in between. With respect to this clone: Antigen: not known.

The chain uses TRBV5-1 and TRBJ2-3; maybe TRBD1 (5 bases). This receptor was obtained from an adult in good health. The sequenced sample was peripheral blood, obtained on day 0 of MenACWY control vaccination. The CDR3 sequence: CASSPSRQGFTDTQYF. Here the CDR3 DNA reads TGCGCCAGCAGCCCGTCGCGGCAGGGATTCACAGATACGCAGTATTTT.